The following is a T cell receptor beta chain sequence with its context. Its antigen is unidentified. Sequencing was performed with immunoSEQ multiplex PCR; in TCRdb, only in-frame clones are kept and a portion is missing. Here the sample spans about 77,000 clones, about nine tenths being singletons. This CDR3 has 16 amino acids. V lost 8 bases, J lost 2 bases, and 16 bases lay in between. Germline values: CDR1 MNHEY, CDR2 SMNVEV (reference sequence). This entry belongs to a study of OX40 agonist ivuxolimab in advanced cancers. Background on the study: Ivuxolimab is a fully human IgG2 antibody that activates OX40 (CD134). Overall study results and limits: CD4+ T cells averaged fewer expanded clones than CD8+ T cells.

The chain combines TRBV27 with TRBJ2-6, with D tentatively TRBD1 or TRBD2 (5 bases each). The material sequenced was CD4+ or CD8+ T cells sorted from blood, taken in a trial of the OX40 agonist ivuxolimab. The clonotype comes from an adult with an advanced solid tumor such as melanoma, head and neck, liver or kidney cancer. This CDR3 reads CASRRGTPTGANVLTF. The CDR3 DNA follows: TGTGCCAGCCGCCGAGGGACCCCCACTGGGGCCAACGTCCTGACTTTC. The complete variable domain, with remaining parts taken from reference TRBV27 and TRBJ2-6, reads EAQVTQNPRYLITVTGKKLTVTCSQNMNHEYMSWYRQDPGLGLRQIYYSMNVEVTDKGDVPEGYKVSRKEKRNFPLILESPSPNQTSLYFCASRRGTPTGANVLTFGAGSRLTVL.